This T cell receptor (beta chain) was sequenced in a study of cytomegalovirus exposure and HLA in healthy donors. Study outcomes and limitations: A few CMV-associated chains proved CMV antigen-specific in vitro. For most TCR beta V segments, an earlier analysis put the productive rate at about 87% or about 30% of the time.

Trimming removed 1 base from V and 0 bases from J, with 9 bases in between. Germline-derived CDR1 and CDR2 are SGHVS and FQNEAQ. The CDR3 is made up of 16 amino acids. PCR employed 60 Vbeta and 13 Jbeta primers. Clones were sequenced by immunoSEQ multiplex PCR, and TCRdb holds only the in-frame ones, with some missing. In the table there are 80,000 or so clones, approximately 62% of which are singletons. With respect to this clone: Its antigen is unknown.

The origin of this receptor is a male donor in good health and CMV-seropositive. The specimen sequenced was PBMCs. The rearrangement uses TRBV7-8 and TRBJ2-2; D might be TRBD2 (5 bases). The CDR3 DNA reads TGTGCCAGCAGCTTAGTCCGAGCGGCGAACACCGGGGAGCTGTTTTTT. It codes for CASSLVRAANTGELFF.